The 12 T cell receptor beta chains reported below all come from one sample, sequenced in a study. TCRdb analysed the RT-PCR reads with MiXCR anew, one entry per CDR3 protein. The sample lists more than 600,000 distinct CDR3 sequences, more than 13% occurring once. The source material was memory CD4+ T cells from blood. The receptors come from a female donor in good health, serving as a healthy control.

The sample holds a few counts of this clonotype. The chain couples TRBV20-1 to TRBJ1-1; D is perhaps TRBD1 (5 bases). CDR1 DFQATT and CDR2 SNEGSKA come from the germline V gene (reference sequence). This CDR3 region has 16 residues. The V gene lost 4 bases and the J gene lost 4 bases, with 22 bases spanning the gap. The CDR3 is CSAKSRAGVGFTEAFF. Here the CDR3 DNA reads TGCAGTGCTAAGTCTCGGGCGGGGGTCGGATTCACTGAAGCTTTCTTT.

This clonotype was counted only a few times. The gene calls are TRBV27 and TRBJ2-7; 8 bases line up with TRBD2. V lost 10 bases to trimming and J lost 4 bases; unmatched junction nucleotides: 9. The germline V gene encodes CDR1 MNHEY and CDR2 SMNVEV (reference sequence). This CDR3 region has 13 residues. The CDR3 spells CATGRGAIYEQYF. In DNA form, the CDR3 reads TGTGCCACTGGGCGGGGGGCGATTTACGAGCAGTACTTC.

This clonotype was counted ten times or more. The chain has TRBV7-2 and TRBJ2-3, with 7 nucleotides matching TRBD1. This CDR3 is built from 13 residues. The V gene end was trimmed by 5 bases and the J gene end by 1 base; junction bases not matched to a gene: 0. Germline CDR1 SGHTA, CDR2 FQGNSA. The CDR3 region has the DNA TGTGCCAGCAGCACAGGGGGCACAGATACGCAGTATTTT. This sequence encodes CASSTGGTDTQYF.

Ten or more counts support this clonotype. This chain connects TRBV29-1 to TRBJ2-5; 7 nucleotides agree with TRBD2. Germline V lookup: CDR1 SQVTM, CDR2 ANQGSEA. V was pared by 5 bases and J by 5 bases, with 5 bases of the junction left unmatched. The CDR3 sequence is 12 residues long. The CDR3 DNA follows: TGCAGCGTTCGGAGGGGAGGGGAGACCCAGTACTTC. This sequence encodes CSVRRGGETQYF.

This clonotype was detected ten times or more. The chain couples TRBV7-3 to TRBJ2-2; 10 bases are a match to TRBD1. V was pared by 5 bases and J by 2 bases, with 2 bases of the junction left unmatched. This CDR3 comprises 15 residues. The V gene's germline CDR1 is SGHTA and CDR2 FQGTGA. Here the CDR3 reads CASSGQGDNTGELFF. CDR3 bases: TGTGCCAGCAGCGGACAGGGGGACAACACCGGGGAGCTGTTTTTT.

This sequence joins TRBV29-1 and TRBJ1-1, with 7 bases that match TRBD1. J gave up 1 base and V 6 bases, and 5 bases lay outside the gene matches. Germline CDR1 SQVTM, CDR2 ANQGSEA. The CDR3 runs to 13 residues. In DNA, the CDR3 is TGCAGCGTAGGGGACAGTCCGAACACTGAAGCTTTCTTT. Translating it yields CSVGDSPNTEAFF.

This clonotype occurred a few times. The chain's CDR3 is CASSPKWDSGDEQFF. DNA for the CDR3: TGTGCCAGCTCACCAAAGTGGGACTCCGGGGATGAGCAGTTCTTC. V gene TRBV18 combines with J gene TRBJ2-1; possibly TRBD2 for D (6 bases). V was pared by 2 bases and J by 8 bases, with 16 bases between. The CDR3 runs to 15 residues. The germline gives CDR1 KGHSH, CDR2 LQKENI.

This clonotype was counted between two and nine times. The gene calls are TRBV5-1 and TRBJ1-1, with D possibly TRBD1 on 5 matching bases. Germline CDR1 SGHRS, CDR2 YFSETQ. The CDR3 has 14 amino acids. The V end was cut by 4 bases, the J end by 6 bases, with 16 bases between. The CDR3 region has the DNA TGCGCCAGCAGCCGGGCCCCGGGGGTCTCTGAAGCTTTCTTT. Protein product: CASSRAPGVSEAFF.

This clonotype was seen many times. This chain connects TRBV20-1 to TRBJ2-3, with 11 bases aligning to TRBD2. The CDR3 loop spans 19 amino acids. J lost 1 base, V lost 0 bases, and 12 bases had no gene match. Germline V gene lookup returns CDR1 DFQATT and CDR2 SNEGSKA (reference sequence). The CDR3 region is CSARDHSTSGTTRTDTQYF. For the CDR3, the DNA is TGCAGTGCTAGAGATCATTCGACTAGCGGGACTACCCGCACAGATACGCAGTATTTT.

This clonotype was observed at least ten times. The V call is TRBV24-1, the J call TRBJ2-5; possibly TRBD2 for D (6 bases). Trimming removed 3 bases at V and 1 base at J, with 11 bases between. The CDR3 totals 15 residues. Germline V gene sequence: CDR1 KGHDR, CDR2 SFDVKD. CDR3 protein: CATSDTRTIQETQYF. CDR3 coding DNA: TGTGCCACCAGTGATACGCGGACTATCCAAGAGACCCAGTACTTC.

This clonotype was seen many times. This chain joins TRBV20-1 and TRBJ2-3; 10 positions agree with TRBD2. V dropped 6 bases and J dropped 7; count of bases not matched to a gene: 10. The CDR3 has 14 amino acids. Germline values: CDR1 DFQATT, CDR2 SNEGSKA (reference sequence). Here the CDR3 DNA reads TGCAGTGCCGAACACAGCGGGAGGGCCCATACGCAGTATTTT. Encoded protein: CSAEHSGRAHTQYF.

This clonotype has only a few counts. The chain links TRBV7-2 to TRBJ2-7, with 7 bases aligning to TRBD2. V trimming: 5 bases; J trimming: 6 bases; junction bases outside the gene matches: 10. CDR1 is SGHTA, CDR2 FQGNSA, per germline. This CDR3 region has 14 residues. The CDR3 nucleotides are TGTGCCAGCAGCCAGAATATGGGGGGGAGCGAGCAGTACTTC. This translates into CASSQNMGGSEQYF.